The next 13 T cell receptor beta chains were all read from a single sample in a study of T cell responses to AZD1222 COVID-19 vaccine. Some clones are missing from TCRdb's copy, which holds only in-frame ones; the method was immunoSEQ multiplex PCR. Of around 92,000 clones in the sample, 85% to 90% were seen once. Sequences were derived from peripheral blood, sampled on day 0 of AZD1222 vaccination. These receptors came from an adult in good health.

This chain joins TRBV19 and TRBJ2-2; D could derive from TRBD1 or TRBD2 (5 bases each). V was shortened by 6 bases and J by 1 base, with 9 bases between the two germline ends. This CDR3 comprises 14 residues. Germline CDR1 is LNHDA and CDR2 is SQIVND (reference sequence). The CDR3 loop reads CASRGTRNTGELFF. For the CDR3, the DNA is TGTGCCAGTAGGGGGACGAGGAACACCGGGGAGCTGTTTTTT.

In nucleotides, the CDR3 is TGTGCCAGCAGTAGGACGACTTCGAACACCGGGGAGCTGTTTTTT. Translated, it gives CASSRTTSNTGELFF. The V and J genes are TRBV2 and TRBJ2-2; D gene ambiguous. The CDR3 spans 15 residues. V gave up 5 bases and J gave up 0 bases, with 10 bases separating them. Germline V gene sequence: CDR1 SNHLY, CDR2 FYNNEI.

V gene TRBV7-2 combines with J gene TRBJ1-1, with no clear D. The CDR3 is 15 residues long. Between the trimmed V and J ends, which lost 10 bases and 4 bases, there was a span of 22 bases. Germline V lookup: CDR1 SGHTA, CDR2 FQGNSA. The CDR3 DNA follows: TGTGCCACCGGGATGAAATGGGGAAGTGGCACTGAAGCTTTCTTT. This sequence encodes CATGMKWGSGTEAFF.

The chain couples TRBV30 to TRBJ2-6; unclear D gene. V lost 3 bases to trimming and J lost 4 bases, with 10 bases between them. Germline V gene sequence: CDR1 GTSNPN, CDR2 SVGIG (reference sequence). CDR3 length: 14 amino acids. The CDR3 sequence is CAWRITPGANVLTF. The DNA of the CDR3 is TGTGCCTGGAGAATCACCCCCGGGGCCAACGTCCTGACTTTC.

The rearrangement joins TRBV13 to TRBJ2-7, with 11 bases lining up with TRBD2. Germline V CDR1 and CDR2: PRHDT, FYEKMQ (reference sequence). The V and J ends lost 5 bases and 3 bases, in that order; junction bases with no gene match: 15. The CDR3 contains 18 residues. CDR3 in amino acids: CASSPGRSLAGGNYEQYF. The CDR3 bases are TGTGCCAGCAGCCCCGGTCGGTCCCTAGCGGGGGGAAACTACGAGCAGTACTTC.

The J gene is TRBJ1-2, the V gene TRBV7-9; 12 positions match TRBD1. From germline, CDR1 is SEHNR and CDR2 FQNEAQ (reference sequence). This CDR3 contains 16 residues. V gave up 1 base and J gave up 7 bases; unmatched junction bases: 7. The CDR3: CASSLGGDRGLFGYTF. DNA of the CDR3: TGTGCCAGCAGCTTAGGAGGGGACAGGGGGCTATTTGGCTACACCTTC.

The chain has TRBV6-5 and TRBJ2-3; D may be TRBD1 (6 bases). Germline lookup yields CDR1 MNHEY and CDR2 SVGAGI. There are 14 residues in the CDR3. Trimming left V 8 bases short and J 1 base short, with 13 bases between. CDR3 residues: CASLRGSRTDTQYF. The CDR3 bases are TGTGCCAGCCTCAGGGGAAGCCGCACAGATACGCAGTATTTT.

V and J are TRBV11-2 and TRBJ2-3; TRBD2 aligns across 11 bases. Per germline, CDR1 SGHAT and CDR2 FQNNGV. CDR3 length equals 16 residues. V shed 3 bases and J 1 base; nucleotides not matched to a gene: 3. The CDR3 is CASSFISGRGTDTQYF. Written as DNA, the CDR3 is TGTGCCAGCAGCTTCATTAGCGGGAGGGGCACAGATACGCAGTATTTT.

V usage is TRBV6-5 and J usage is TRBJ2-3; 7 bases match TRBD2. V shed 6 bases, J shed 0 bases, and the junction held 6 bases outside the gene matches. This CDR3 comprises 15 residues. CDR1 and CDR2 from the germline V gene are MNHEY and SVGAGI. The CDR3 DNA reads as TGTGCCAGCAGGGGGAGGGTGGGAAGCACAGATACGCAGTATTTT. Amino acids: CASRGRVGSTDTQYF.

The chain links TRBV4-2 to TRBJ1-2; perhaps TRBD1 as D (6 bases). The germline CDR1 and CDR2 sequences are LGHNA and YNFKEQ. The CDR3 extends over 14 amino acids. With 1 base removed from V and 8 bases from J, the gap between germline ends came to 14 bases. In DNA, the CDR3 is TGTGCCAGCAGCCAAGTAGCAGGGGCGCAGGGCTACACCTTC. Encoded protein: CASSQVAGAQGYTF.

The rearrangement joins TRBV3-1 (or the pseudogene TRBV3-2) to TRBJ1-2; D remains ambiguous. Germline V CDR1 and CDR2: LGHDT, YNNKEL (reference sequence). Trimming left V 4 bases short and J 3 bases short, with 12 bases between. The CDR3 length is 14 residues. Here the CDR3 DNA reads TGTGCCAGCAGCCGAGAGACGGGAGACTATGGCTACACCTTC. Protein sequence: CASSRETGDYGYTF.

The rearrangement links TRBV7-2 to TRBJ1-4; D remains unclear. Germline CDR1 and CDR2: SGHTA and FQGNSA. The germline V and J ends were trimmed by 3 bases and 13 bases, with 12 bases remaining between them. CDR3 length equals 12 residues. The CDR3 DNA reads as TGTGCCAGCAGCTTCAACCCGGGGATACTGTTTTTT. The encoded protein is CASSFNPGILFF.

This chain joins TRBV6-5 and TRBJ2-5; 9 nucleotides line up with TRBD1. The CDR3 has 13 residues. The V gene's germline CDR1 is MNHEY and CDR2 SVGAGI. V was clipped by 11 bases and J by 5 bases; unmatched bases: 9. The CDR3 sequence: CAVNRGRGETQYF. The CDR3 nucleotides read TGTGCCGTCAACAGGGGGCGCGGGGAGACCCAGTACTTC.